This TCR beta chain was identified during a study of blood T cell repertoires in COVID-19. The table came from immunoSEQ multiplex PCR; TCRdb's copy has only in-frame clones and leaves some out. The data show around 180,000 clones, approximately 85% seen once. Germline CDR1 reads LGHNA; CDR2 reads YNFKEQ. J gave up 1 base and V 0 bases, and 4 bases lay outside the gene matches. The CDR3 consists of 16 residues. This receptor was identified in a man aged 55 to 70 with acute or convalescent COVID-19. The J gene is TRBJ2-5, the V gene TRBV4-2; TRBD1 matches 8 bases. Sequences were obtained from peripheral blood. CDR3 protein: CASSQDWGQVQETQYF. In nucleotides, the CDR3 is TGTGCCAGCAGCCAAGATTGGGGACAGGTCCAAGAGACCCAGTACTTC.